The rows below give T cell receptor beta chains drawn from one sample of a study of shared clonotypes between healthy human individuals. Measured with immunoSEQ multiplex PCR; TCRdb has only the in-frame clones, and not every one. The data contain approximately 2,300,000 clones, just under 95% of them seen just once; the ten biggest clones take up about 0.36%. Sequenced: naive CD4+ T cells from PBMCs. Every receptor here comes from a man aged 18-30 years in good health. Some clones in this sample may be carry-over from other donors' samples. Both conserved end residues are part of each CDR3. D genes are given only for firm matches. Clone size is not always given. Where it is, it says once, few, many or a class for expanded clones.

CDR3 length: 12
V gene: TRBV7-2
clone size: NA
J gene: TRBJ1-2
D gene: NA
CDR3 DNA: TGTGCCAGCGCTGGGGGGGGCCCCGGCTACACCTTC
CDR3 protein: CASAGGGPGYTF

CDR3 length: 15
V gene: TRBV30
clone size: once
J gene: TRBJ2-5
D gene: TRBD2
CDR3 DNA: TGTGCCTGGTTTGACAGCGGGAGGGCCGTGGAGACCCAGTACTTC
CDR3 protein: CAWFDSGRAVETQYF

CDR3 length: 14
V gene: TRBV19
clone size: NA
J gene: TRBJ1-5
D gene: NA
CDR3 DNA: TGTGCCAGTAGTATCCGGGGGGGTGACCAGCCCCAGCATTTT
CDR3 protein: CASSIRGGDQPQHF

CDR3 length: 13
V gene: TRBV11-3
clone size: NA
J gene: TRBJ2-3
D gene: NA
CDR3 DNA: TGTGCCAGCAGCTTGGCTAGATCAGATACGCAGTATTTT
CDR3 protein: CASSLARSDTQYF

CDR3 length: 11
V gene: TRBV11-2
clone size: NA
J gene: TRBJ2-5
D gene: NA
CDR3 DNA: TGTGCCAGCAGCTTAGCGGAGACCCAGTACTTC
CDR3 protein: CASSLAETQYF

CDR3 length: 16
V gene: TRBV5-4
clone size: NA
J gene: TRBJ2-7
D gene: TRBD2
CDR3 DNA: TGTGCCAGCAGAAACAGCTTGGCGGGAGTAGGCTACGAGCAGTACTTC
CDR3 protein: CASRNSLAGVGYEQYF

CDR3 length: 13
V gene: TRBV28
clone size: NA
J gene: TRBJ1-1
D gene: NA
CDR3 DNA: TGTGCCAGCAGTTCCGAACAGGGAACTGAAGCTTTCTTT
CDR3 protein: CASSSEQGTEAFF

CDR3 length: 18
V gene: TRBV4-2
clone size: NA
J gene: TRBJ2-7
D gene: NA
CDR3 DNA: TGTGCCAGCAGCCAAGAGGTTAACATGGCGGGAAGCTCCTACGAGCAGTACTTC
CDR3 protein: CASSQEVNMAGSSYEQYF

CDR3 length: 14
V gene: TRBV19
clone size: NA
J gene: TRBJ2-7
D gene: NA
CDR3 DNA: TGTGCCAGTAGTATAGGGAGGCTCGGATACGAGCAGTACTTC
CDR3 protein: CASSIGRLGYEQYF

CDR3 length: 11
V gene: TRBV6-1
clone size: NA
J gene: TRBJ1-2
D gene: TRBD1
CDR3 DNA: TGTGCCAGCAGGGACAGGGGTGGCTACACCTTC
CDR3 protein: CASRDRGGYTF

CDR3 length: 14
V gene: TRBV5-1
clone size: NA
J gene: TRBJ2-7
D gene: TRBD2
CDR3 DNA: TGCGCCAGCAGCTTGGGCCTAGCGGGAGAGGGGCAGTACTTC
CDR3 protein: CASSLGLAGEGQYF

CDR3 length: 14
V gene: TRBV21-1
clone size: NA
J gene: TRBJ2-7
D gene: NA
CDR3 DNA: TGTGCCAGCACCAACGGGTGCGGGACAGGGGAGCAGTACTTC
CDR3 protein: CASTNGCGTGEQYF

CDR3 length: 15
V gene: TRBV5-4
clone size: NA
J gene: TRBJ2-1
D gene: NA
CDR3 DNA: TGTGCCAGCAGTCGGACAGCTAGTTCCTACAATGAGCAGTTCTTC
CDR3 protein: CASSRTASSYNEQFF

CDR3 length: 15
V gene: TRBV6-5
clone size: NA
J gene: TRBJ1-2
D gene: NA
CDR3 DNA: TGTGCCAGCAGTAGCGACAGGAGAGGGAACTATGGCTACACCTTC
CDR3 protein: CASSSDRRGNYGYTF